Listed here are 10 T cell receptor beta chains from one sample, sequenced in a study of radiotherapy plus CTLA-4 blockade in lung cancer (dated by TCRdb to 2017 to 2018). Libraries were constructed by the immunoSEQ multiplex PCR assay. TCRdb took over this immuneACCESS table, retaining in-frame rearrangements with V and J assigned. Such tables are incomplete; in checked studies, under half of the missing clones stem from an unresolved V gene, and the remainder is unexplained. The sample table lists tens of thousands of clones, more than 85% of them with a count of one. The ten largest clones represent 15% to 20% of the sample. The sequences come from peripheral blood, collected from a patient treated with radiotherapy plus ipilimumab. These receptors originate from a human donor with non-small cell lung cancer that progressed on radiotherapy plus ipilimumab.

This clone was recorded a few times. The chain uses TRBV21-1 and TRBJ2-7; the table's D gene call, TRBD2, was not cross checked with the DNA. TRBV21-1 is given as a pseudogene. The CDR3 sequence is 15 residues long. The DNA of the CDR3 is TGTGCCAGCAGCCCCGTTCGAGGGAAAGCCTACGAGCAGTACTTC. It translates to CASSPVRGKAYEQYF.

The rearrangement uses TRBV18 and TRBJ2-7; a weak D match, TRBD1 (6 bases). Germline values: CDR1 KGHSH, CDR2 LQKENI. The CDR3 is 14 amino acids. V lost 0 bases to trimming and J lost 8 bases, with 14 bases between them. The CDR3 region is CASSPPFRGNQQYF. The CDR3, as DNA: TGTGCCAGCTCACCACCGTTCAGGGGAAACCAGCAGTACTTC.

CDR3 DNA: TGTGCCAGCAGCTCGGGGGGCGCATTCACAGATACGCAGTATTTT. It yields the protein CASSSGGAFTDTQYF. The rearrangement links TRBV7-2 to TRBJ2-3, with TRBD2 as a possible D gene (7 bases). The CDR3 extends over 15 amino acids. Germline V lookup: CDR1 SGHTA, CDR2 FQGNSA. With 4 bases removed from V and 2 bases from J, the gap between germline ends came to 13 bases.

The V gene is TRBV19, the J gene TRBJ2-1; 7 nucleotides align to TRBD2. V dropped 0 bases and J dropped 11; count of bases not matched to a gene: 10. This CDR3 is 15 amino acids long. Germline CDR1 and CDR2: LNHDA and SQIVND (reference sequence). DNA for the CDR3: TGTGCCAGTAGTATAGAGGCTAGCGGCCCCGCTCAGCAGTTCTTC. Translation gives CASSIEASGPAQQFF.

As DNA, the CDR3 is TGTGCCAGCAGTTTGAGGACAGGGACTCGAAATCGGGGCACTGAAGCTTTCTTT. Protein sequence: CASSLRTGTRNRGTEAFF. This chain links TRBV28 with TRBJ1-1, with 8 nucleotides matching TRBD1. CDR3 size: 18 residues. Germline V gene sequence: CDR1 MDHEN, CDR2 SYDVKM. Losses at the gene ends were 3 bases for V and 4 bases for J; bases not matched to a gene: 16.

In this sample, this clone turned up a few times. The gene calls are TRBV4-2 and TRBJ2-7; 9 bases fit TRBD2. Trimming cost V 4 bases and J 3 bases; bases outside gene matches: 7. The germline V gene encodes CDR1 LGHNA and CDR2 YNFKEQ. The CDR3 is 15 amino acids. Here the CDR3 reads CASSLGLAMGYEQYF. The CDR3 DNA is TGTGCCAGCAGCCTTGGACTAGCGATGGGCTACGAGCAGTACTTC.

This clone has a handful of counts. This rearrangement joins TRBV18 to TRBJ2-7; D is possibly TRBD1 (6 bases). Trimming pared 5 bases from V and 9 bases from J, leaving 14 bases between. This CDR3 is built from 12 residues. From germline, CDR1 is KGHSH and CDR2 LQKENI. CDR3 sequence (DNA): TGTGCCAGCTCAAGCGACAGGTCGAGGCAGTACTTC. Translating it yields CASSSDRSRQYF.

The chain joins TRBV6-1 to TRBJ2-2; TRBD2 agrees at 9 bases. V gave up 7 bases and J gave up 6 bases; unmatched junction bases: 9. This CDR3 is built from 15 residues. Germline lookup yields CDR1 MNHNS and CDR2 SASEGT. CDR3 protein: CASTARREGAGELFF. CDR3 in DNA: TGTGCCAGCACTGCTCGGCGGGAGGGAGCCGGGGAGCTGTTTTTT.

This clone has only one observation. The chain uses TRBV5-6 and TRBJ1-2; 9 nucleotides agree with TRBD1. The CDR3 is 16 amino acids. Losses at the gene ends were 7 bases for V and 6 bases for J; bases not matched to a gene: 16. Germline values: CDR1 SGHDT, CDR2 YYEEEE. The CDR3 region has the DNA TGTGCCAGCGATCGGACAGGGGCTGACGTGGTGCATGGCTACACCTTC. Amino acid sequence: CASDRTGADVVHGYTF.

The chain carries TRBV5-6 and TRBJ2-1, with 7 bases lining up with TRBD1. Looked up from germline, CDR1 is SGHDT and CDR2 is YYEEEE. The CDR3 has 16 amino acids. V shed 7 bases, J shed 8 bases, and the junction held 18 bases outside the gene matches. The CDR3 loop reads CASQEGQLLKVHEQFF. CDR3 sequence (DNA): TGTGCCAGCCAAGAGGGACAGCTCCTCAAAGTCCATGAGCAGTTCTTC.